Presented here are 17 T cell receptor beta chains from one specimen sequenced in a study of blood T cell repertoires in COVID-19. The protocol was immunoSEQ multiplex PCR, while the TCRdb copy is restricted to in-frame clones and leaves out a portion. The sample contains under 200,000 clones, about 86% of which appear only once. Material: peripheral blood. These receptors were obtained from a man in his fifties with active or convalescent COVID-19.

DNA for the CDR3: TGTGCCATCAGTGGAGGACAGGGGGTAATGAACACTGAAGCTTTCTTT. Its protein product is CAISGGQGVMNTEAFF. V is TRBV10-3 and J is TRBJ1-1, with 10 bases matching TRBD1. With V trimmed by 4 bases and J by 0 bases, 5 bases remained unmatched. Germline CDR1 reads ENHRY; CDR2 reads SYGVKD. There are 16 residues in the CDR3.

The chain uses TRBV12-3 or TRBV12-4 and TRBJ2-5, with D hard to call. This CDR3 has 11 residues. V was trimmed by 2 bases and J by 5 bases, leaving 3 bases between them. Written as DNA, the CDR3 is TGTGCCAGCAGTTTATCGGAGACCCAGTACTTC. Protein: CASSLSETQYF.

The V gene is TRBV6-5, the J gene TRBJ2-7; 8 bases are shared with TRBD1. V trimming: 7 bases; J trimming: 2 bases; junction bases outside the gene matches: 10. From germline, CDR1 is MNHEY and CDR2 SVGAGI. The CDR3 contains 15 residues. CDR3 sequence reads: CASTVSGTGTYEQYF. The CDR3 DNA reads as TGTGCCAGCACCGTATCCGGGACAGGCACCTACGAGCAGTACTTC.

This clone was seen only once. The J gene is TRBJ1-1, the V gene TRBV5-1; 9 bases fit TRBD1. The germline V gene encodes CDR1 SGHRS and CDR2 YFSETQ. The CDR3 loop spans 15 amino acids. V dropped 4 bases and J dropped 5; count of bases not matched to a gene: 9. The CDR3: CASSQTLTGGTEAFF. CDR3 in DNA: TGCGCCAGCAGCCAAACGCTGACAGGGGGGACTGAAGCTTTCTTT.

This clone was counted a single time. This chain links TRBV29-1 with TRBJ2-1; the D gene is possibly TRBD2 (5 bases). Trimming removed 4 bases from V and 4 bases from J, with 5 bases in between. In germline, CDR1 is SQVTM, CDR2 ANQGSEA. The CDR3 contains 11 residues. CDR3 protein: CSVAGYNEQFF. For the CDR3, the DNA is TGCAGCGTTGCGGGGTACAATGAGCAGTTCTTC.

This rearrangement joins TRBV7-2 to TRBJ2-2, with 13 nucleotides matching TRBD2. CDR3 length: 17 residues. Germline lookup yields CDR1 SGHTA and CDR2 FQGNSA. Unmatched junction bases numbered 9, after V lost 4 bases and J lost 7 bases. The CDR3 reads CASSSGLAGDSIGELFF. CDR3 sequence (DNA): TGTGCCAGCAGCTCCGGACTAGCGGGGGACTCGATCGGGGAGCTGTTTTTT.

The chain couples TRBV11-1 to TRBJ2-5, with D possibly TRBD2 on 5 matching bases. Germline V gene data show CDR1 as SGHAT and CDR2 as FQDESV (reference sequence). This CDR3 spans 15 amino acids. The germline V and J ends were trimmed by 1 base and 0 bases, with 9 bases remaining between them. CDR3 nucleotides: TGTGCCAGCAGCTTAGGTGGACTCCACCAAGAGACCCAGTACTTC. Protein product: CASSLGGLHQETQYF. Full variable domain (missing parts from reference TRBV11-1 and TRBJ2-5): EAEVAQSPRYKITEKSQAVAFWCDPISGHATLYWYRQILGQGPELLVQFQDESVVDDSQLPKDRFSAERLKGVDSTLKIQPAELGDSAMYLCASSLGGLHQETQYFGPGTRLLVL.

The CDR3 is CATSETDRVGYTF. The CDR3 coding sequence is TGTGCCACCAGTGAGACCGACAGGGTTGGATACACCTTC. The chain carries TRBV24-1 and TRBJ1-2, with 7 bases matching TRBD1. This CDR3 is 13 amino acids long. Trimming at V came to 4 bases and at J to 11 bases, leaving 9 bases not matched to a gene. The germline gives CDR1 KGHDR, CDR2 SFDVKD.

The chain couples TRBV2 to TRBJ1-5; the D is unclear. The CDR3 sequence is 14 residues long. V lost 5 bases and J lost 1, with 9 bases in between. Germline-derived CDR1 and CDR2 are SNHLY and FYNNEI. The CDR3, as DNA: TGTGCCAGCAGTTTACCGGGGAGCAATCAGCCCCAGCATTTT. Its protein product is CASSLPGSNQPQHF.

CDR3 region: CASSAWALWGGLADTQYF. The CDR3 DNA reads as TGTGCCAGCAGCGCTTGGGCCCTCTGGGGGGGCCTCGCAGATACGCAGTATTTT. The chain employs TRBV7-2 and TRBJ2-3, with D possibly being TRBD2 (7 bases). From germline, CDR1 is SGHTA and CDR2 FQGNSA. The CDR3 has 18 residues. Deletions cut 5 bases from V and 4 bases from J, with 25 bases between. Drawing the rest from reference TRBV7-2 and TRBJ2-3, the complete variable domain is GAGVSQSPSNKVTEKGKDVELRCDPISGHTALYWYRQSLGQGLEFLIYFQGNSAPDKSGLPSDRFSAERTGGSVSTLTIQRTQQEDSAVYLCASSAWALWGGLADTQYFGPGTRLTVL.

V usage is TRBV2 and J usage is TRBJ1-3; 11 bases map to TRBD1. This CDR3 spans 16 amino acids. Germline assignment: CDR1 SNHLY and CDR2 FYNNEI. The J segment lost 2 bases and the V segment lost 6 bases, leaving 6 bases of the junction unmatched. CDR3 sequence: CASSPGQGGPGNTIYF. The CDR3 nucleotides read TGTGCCAGCAGCCCGGGACAGGGGGGCCCTGGAAACACCATATATTTT.

The V call is TRBV11-2, the J call TRBJ2-7; 7 nucleotides line up with TRBD2. Trimming removed 4 bases from V and 6 bases from J; junction bases left unmatched: 9. Germline CDR1 is SGHAT and CDR2 is FQNNGV. The CDR3 is made up of 14 amino acids. CDR3 sequence (DNA): TGTGCCAGCAGCTCGGTGGGAGGGTTAGGCGAGCAGTACTTC. Its translation is CASSSVGGLGEQYF.

This clone was picked up a small number of times. This sequence joins TRBV9 and TRBJ2-7; TRBD1 might be the D (6 bases). Per germline, CDR1 SGDLS and CDR2 YYNGEE. Trimming stripped 4 bases from V and 3 bases from J, with 11 bases between. The CDR3 has 13 amino acids. The CDR3 DNA reads as TGTGCCAGCAGCAGACCAGGGGTCTACGAGCAGTACTTC. Its protein is CASSRPGVYEQYF.

The CDR3 DNA is TGCGCCAGCAGCTTGGACGGGAGCAATCAGCCCCAGCATTTT. Translated, it gives CASSLDGSNQPQHF. The rearrangement uses TRBV5-1 and TRBJ1-5; no clear D gene. CDR1 and CDR2 from the germline V gene are SGHRS and YFSETQ. The germline V and J ends were trimmed by 0 bases and 1 base, with 5 bases remaining between them. The CDR3 runs 14 residues.

The V call is TRBV7-2, the J call TRBJ2-1, with D tentatively TRBD2 (5 bases). This CDR3 has 15 amino acids. The ends were cut back, 1 base at V and 0 bases at J, with 7 bases in the middle. The germline CDR1 and CDR2 sequences are SGHTA and FQGNSA. The CDR3 protein is CASSLDGGSYNEQFF. Written as DNA, the CDR3 is TGTGCCAGCAGCTTAGACGGAGGCTCCTACAATGAGCAGTTCTTC.

J is TRBJ1-5 and V is TRBV2; D may be TRBD1 (5 bases). From germline, CDR1 is SNHLY and CDR2 FYNNEI. The V and J ends lost 9 bases and 7 bases respectively, with 19 bases between them. CDR3 length: 14 amino acids. The CDR3 DNA sequence: TGTGCCAGTTCGGGGGTCCGACTTGGGCAGCCCCAGCATTTT. Translation: CASSGVRLGQPQHF. Full variable domain (remainder filled in from reference TRBV2 and TRBJ1-5): EPEVTQTPSHQVTQMGQEVILRCVPISNHLYFYWYRQILGQKVEFLVSFYNNEISEKSEIFDDQFSVERPDGSNFTLKIRSTKLEDSAMYFCASSGVRLGQPQHFGDGTRLSIL.

The V call is TRBV2, the J call TRBJ1-1; D might be TRBD1 (5 bases). With 8 bases removed from V and 4 bases from J, the gap between germline ends came to 14 bases. Germline CDR1 and CDR2: SNHLY and FYNNEI. This CDR3 is 13 amino acids long. CDR3 residues: CASVLDSTTEAFF. Written as DNA, the CDR3 is TGTGCCAGCGTACTTGACAGTACCACTGAAGCTTTCTTT.